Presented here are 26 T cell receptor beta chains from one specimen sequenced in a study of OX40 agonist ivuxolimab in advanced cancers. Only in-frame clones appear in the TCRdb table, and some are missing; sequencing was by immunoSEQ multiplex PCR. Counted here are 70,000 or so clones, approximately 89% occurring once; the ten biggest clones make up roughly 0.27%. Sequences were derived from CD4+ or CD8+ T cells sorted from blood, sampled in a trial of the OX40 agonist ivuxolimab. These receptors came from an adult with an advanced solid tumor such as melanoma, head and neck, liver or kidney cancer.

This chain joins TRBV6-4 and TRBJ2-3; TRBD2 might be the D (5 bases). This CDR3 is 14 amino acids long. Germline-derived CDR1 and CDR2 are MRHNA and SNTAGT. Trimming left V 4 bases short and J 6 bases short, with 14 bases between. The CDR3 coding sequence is TGTGCCAGCAGTGTTTTAGCGAACACGGATACGCAGTATTTT. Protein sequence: CASSVLANTDTQYF.

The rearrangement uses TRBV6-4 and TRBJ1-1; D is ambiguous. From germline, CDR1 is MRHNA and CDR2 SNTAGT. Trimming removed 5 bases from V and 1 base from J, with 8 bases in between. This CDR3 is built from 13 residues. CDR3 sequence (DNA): TGTGCCAGCAGTAAACACCAGAACACTGAAGCTTTCTTT. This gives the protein CASSKHQNTEAFF.

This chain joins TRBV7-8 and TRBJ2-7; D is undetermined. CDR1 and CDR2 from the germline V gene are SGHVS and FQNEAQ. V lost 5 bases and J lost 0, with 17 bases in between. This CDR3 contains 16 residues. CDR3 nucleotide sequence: TGTGCCAGCAGCCCTGCGGACCCCAGGAGCTCCTACGAGCAGTACTTC. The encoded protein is CASSPADPRSSYEQYF.

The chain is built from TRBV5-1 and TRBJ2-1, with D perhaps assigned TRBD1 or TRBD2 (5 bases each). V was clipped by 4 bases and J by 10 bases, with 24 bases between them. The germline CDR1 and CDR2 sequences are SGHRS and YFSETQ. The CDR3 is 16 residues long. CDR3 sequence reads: CASSVAPGPSSQEQFF. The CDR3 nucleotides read TGCGCCAGCAGCGTCGCGCCGGGACCCTCTAGTCAGGAGCAGTTCTTC. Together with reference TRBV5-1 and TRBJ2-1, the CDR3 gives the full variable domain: KAGVTQTPRYLIKTRGQQVTLSCSPISGHRSVSWYQQTPGQGLQFLFEYFSETQRNKGNFPGRFSGRQFSNSRSEMNVSTLELGDSALYLCASSVAPGPSSQEQFFGPGTRLTVL.

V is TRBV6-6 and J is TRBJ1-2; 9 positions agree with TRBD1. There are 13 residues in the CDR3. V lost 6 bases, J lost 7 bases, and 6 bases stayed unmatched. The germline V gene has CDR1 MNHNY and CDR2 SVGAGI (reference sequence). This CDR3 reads CASRSGTGTGYTF. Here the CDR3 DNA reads TGTGCCAGCAGATCCGGGACAGGGACTGGCTACACCTTC.

The CDR3 loop is CASSHRGGYEQYF. The DNA for the CDR3 is TGTGCCAGCAGTCATCGGGGAGGTTACGAGCAGTACTTC. This rearrangement joins TRBV28 to TRBJ2-7; the D gene is possibly TRBD2 (6 bases). This CDR3 has 13 amino acids. Trimming took off 5 bases at V and 4 bases at J, with 12 bases between the two ends. CDR1 MDHEN and CDR2 SYDVKM come from the germline V gene.

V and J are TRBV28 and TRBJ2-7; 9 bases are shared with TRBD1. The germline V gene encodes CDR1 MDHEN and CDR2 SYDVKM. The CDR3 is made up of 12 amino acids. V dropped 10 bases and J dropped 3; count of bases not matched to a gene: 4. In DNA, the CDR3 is TGTGCCACCTGGGACAGGGTCTACGAGCAGTACTTC. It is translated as CATWDRVYEQYF.

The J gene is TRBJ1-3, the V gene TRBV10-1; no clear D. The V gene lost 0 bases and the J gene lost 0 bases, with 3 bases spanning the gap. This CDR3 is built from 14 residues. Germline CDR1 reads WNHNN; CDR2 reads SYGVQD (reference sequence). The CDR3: CASSESPSGNTIYF. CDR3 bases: TGCGCCAGCAGTGAGTCACCCTCTGGAAACACCATATATTTT.

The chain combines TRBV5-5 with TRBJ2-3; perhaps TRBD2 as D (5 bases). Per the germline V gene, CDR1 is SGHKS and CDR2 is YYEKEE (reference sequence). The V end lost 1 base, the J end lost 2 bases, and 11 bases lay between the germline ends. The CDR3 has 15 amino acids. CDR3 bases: TGTGCCAGCAGCTTGATGCGCGGGTTCACAGATACGCAGTATTTT. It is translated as CASSLMRGFTDTQYF.

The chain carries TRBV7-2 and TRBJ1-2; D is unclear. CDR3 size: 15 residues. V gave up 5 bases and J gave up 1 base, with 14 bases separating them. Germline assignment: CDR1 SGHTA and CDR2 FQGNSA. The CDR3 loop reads CASSLRRASNYGYTF. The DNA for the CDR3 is TGTGCCAGCAGCCTTAGACGTGCGAGTAACTATGGCTACACCTTC.

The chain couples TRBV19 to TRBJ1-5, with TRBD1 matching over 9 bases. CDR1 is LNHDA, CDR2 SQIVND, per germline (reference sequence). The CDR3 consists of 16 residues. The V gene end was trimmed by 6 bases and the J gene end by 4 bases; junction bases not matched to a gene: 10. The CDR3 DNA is TGTGCCAGTAGACCTCGAGGGACAGGGAGTAATCAGCCCCAGCATTTT. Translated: CASRPRGTGSNQPQHF.

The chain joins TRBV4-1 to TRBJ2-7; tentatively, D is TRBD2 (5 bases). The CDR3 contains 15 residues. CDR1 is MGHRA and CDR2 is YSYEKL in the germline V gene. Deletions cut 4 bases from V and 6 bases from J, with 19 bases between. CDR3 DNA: TGCGCCAGCAGCCTTACTTTCGGGATCAACGGCGAGCAGTACTTC. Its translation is CASSLTFGINGEQYF.

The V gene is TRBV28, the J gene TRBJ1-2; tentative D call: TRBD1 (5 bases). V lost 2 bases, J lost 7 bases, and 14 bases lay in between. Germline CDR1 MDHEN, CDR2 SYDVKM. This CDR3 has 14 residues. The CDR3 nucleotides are TGTGCCAGCAGTTTAGCCTCCCAGGGAGGTGGCTACACCTTC. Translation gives CASSLASQGGGYTF.

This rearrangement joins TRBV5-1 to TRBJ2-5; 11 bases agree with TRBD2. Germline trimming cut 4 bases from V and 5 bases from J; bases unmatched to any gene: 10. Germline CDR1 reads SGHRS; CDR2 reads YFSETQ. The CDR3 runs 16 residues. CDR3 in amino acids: CASSPVAGGPRETQYF. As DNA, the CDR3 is TGCGCCAGCAGCCCAGTAGCGGGAGGGCCAAGGGAGACCCAGTACTTC. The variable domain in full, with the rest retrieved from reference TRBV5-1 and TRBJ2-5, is KAGVTQTPRYLIKTRGQQVTLSCSPISGHRSVSWYQQTPGQGLQFLFEYFSETQRNKGNFPGRFSGRQFSNSRSEMNVSTLELGDSALYLCASSPVAGGPRETQYFGPGTRLLVL.

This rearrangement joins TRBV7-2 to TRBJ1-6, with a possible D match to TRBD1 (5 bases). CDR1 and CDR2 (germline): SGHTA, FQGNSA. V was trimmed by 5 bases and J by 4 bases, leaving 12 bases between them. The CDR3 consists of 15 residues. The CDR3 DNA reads TGTGCCAGCAGCGCACGACAGCAGTATAATTCACCCCTCCACTTT. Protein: CASSARQQYNSPLHF.

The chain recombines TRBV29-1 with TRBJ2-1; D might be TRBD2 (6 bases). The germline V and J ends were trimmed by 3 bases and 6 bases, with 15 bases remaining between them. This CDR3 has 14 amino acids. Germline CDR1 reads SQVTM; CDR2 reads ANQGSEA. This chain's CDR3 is CSVDTGSVTNEQFF. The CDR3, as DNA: TGCAGCGTTGATACCGGGAGCGTAACCAATGAGCAGTTCTTC.

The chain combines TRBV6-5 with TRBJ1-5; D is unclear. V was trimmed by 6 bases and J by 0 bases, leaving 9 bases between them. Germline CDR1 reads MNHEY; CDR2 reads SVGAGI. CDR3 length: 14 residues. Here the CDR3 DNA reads TGTGCCAGCAGCTACCTTAGTAGCAATCAGCCCCAGCATTTT. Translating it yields CASSYLSSNQPQHF.

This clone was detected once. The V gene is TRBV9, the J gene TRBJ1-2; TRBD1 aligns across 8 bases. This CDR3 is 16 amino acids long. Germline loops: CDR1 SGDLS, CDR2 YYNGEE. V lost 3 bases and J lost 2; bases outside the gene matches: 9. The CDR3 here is CASSAPRTGINYGYTF. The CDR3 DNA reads TGTGCCAGCAGCGCCCCCCGGACAGGGATCAACTATGGCTACACCTTC.

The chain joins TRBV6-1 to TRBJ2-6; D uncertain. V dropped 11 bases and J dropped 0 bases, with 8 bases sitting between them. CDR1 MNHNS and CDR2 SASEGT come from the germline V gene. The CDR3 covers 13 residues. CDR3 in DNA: TGTGCCGCTAGGATCTCTGGGGCCAACGTCCTGACTTTC. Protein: CAARISGANVLTF.

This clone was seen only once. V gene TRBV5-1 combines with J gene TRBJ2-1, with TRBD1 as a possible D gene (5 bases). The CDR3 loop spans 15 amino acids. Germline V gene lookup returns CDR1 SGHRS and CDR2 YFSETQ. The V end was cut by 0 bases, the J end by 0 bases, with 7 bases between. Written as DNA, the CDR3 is TGCGCCAGCAGCTTGGGACAGAGCTCCTACAATGAGCAGTTCTTC. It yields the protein CASSLGQSSYNEQFF. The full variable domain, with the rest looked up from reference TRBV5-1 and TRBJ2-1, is KAGVTQTPRYLIKTRGQQVTLSCSPISGHRSVSWYQQTPGQGLQFLFEYFSETQRNKGNFPGRFSGRQFSNSRSEMNVSTLELGDSALYLCASSLGQSSYNEQFFGPGTRLTVL.

The CDR3, as DNA: TGTGCCAGCAGCTCCCGGGACTCGGGGGAGCTGTTTTTT. The encoded protein is CASSSRDSGELFF. V is TRBV7-9 and J is TRBJ2-2, with TRBD2 as a possible D gene (6 bases). Trimming took 4 bases from V and 8 from J, leaving 11 bases between them. This CDR3 has 13 amino acids. Germline V gene lookup returns CDR1 SEHNR and CDR2 FQNEAQ (reference sequence).

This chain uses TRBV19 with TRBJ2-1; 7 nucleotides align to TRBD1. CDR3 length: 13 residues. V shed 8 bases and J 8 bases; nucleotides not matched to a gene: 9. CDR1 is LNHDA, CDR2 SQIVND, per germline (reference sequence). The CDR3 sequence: CASAGQATYEQFF. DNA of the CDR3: TGTGCCAGTGCTGGACAGGCGACCTATGAGCAGTTCTTC.

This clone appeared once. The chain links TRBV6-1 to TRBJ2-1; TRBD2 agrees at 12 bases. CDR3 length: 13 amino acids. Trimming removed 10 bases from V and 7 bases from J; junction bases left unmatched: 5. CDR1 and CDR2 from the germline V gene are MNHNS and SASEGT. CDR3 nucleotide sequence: TGTGCCACCCTAGCGGGAGGGCCTAATGAGCAGTTCTTC. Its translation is CATLAGGPNEQFF.

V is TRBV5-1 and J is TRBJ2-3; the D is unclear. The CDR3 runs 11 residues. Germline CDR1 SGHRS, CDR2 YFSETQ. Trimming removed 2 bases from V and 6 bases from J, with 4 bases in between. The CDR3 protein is CASSLEDTQYF. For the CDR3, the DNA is TGCGCCAGCAGCTTAGAGGATACGCAGTATTTT.

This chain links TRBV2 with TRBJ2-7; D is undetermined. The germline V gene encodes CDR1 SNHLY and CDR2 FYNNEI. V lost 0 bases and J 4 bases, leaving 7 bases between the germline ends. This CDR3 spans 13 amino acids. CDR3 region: CASSEAVGYEQYF. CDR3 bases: TGTGCCAGCAGTGAAGCAGTAGGTTACGAGCAGTACTTC.

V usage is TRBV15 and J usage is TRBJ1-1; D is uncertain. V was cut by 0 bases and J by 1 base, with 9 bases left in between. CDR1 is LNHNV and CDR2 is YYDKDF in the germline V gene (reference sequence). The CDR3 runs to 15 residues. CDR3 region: CATSRDLAGNTEAFF. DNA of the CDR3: TGTGCCACCAGCAGAGATCTTGCAGGGAACACTGAAGCTTTCTTT. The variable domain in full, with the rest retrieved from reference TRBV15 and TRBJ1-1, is DAMVIQNPRYQVTQFGKPVTLSCSQTLNHNVMYWYQQKSSQAPKLLFHYYDKDFNNEADTPDNFQSRRPNTSFCFLDIRSPGLGDTAMYLCATSRDLAGNTEAFFGQGTRLTVV.